These 4 T cell receptor beta chains originate from one sample sequenced in a study of tumor-infiltrating lymphocytes in primary liver carcinoma. Scientists recovered RNA and DNA together from around 20-30 mg of unsorted bulk tissue. Researchers generated TCR beta cDNA from around 510 ng of total RNA, relying on a constant-region primer. Libraries for TCR beta were built through three nested multiplex PCR rounds, which together made up a slightly modified ARM-PCR procedure. Both of the initial two PCR rounds ran for roughly 10 cycles and employed TRBV1-TRBV30 forward primers alongside a C-beta reverse primer. MiXCR, run by TCRdb on the multiplex PCR reads, gives a single entry per CDR3 protein. The sample lists roughly 91,000 distinct CDR3 sequences; around 63% were seen once. Sequences were obtained from liver tumor tissue from sampling region 5. Noted subset: tumor region T5, tumor centre. These receptors were collected from a woman in her sixties or seventies with primary liver carcinoma and hepatitis B virus infection.

This clonotype was observed a few times. In DNA form, the CDR3 reads TGTGCCAGCAGTCTAAAGACAGACTATGGCTACACCTTC. It encodes CASSLKTDYGYTF. This sequence joins TRBV28 and TRBJ1-2, with a tentative D call TRBD1 (5 bases). Deletions cut 5 bases from V and 3 bases from J, with 10 bases between. Germline V gives CDR1 MDHEN, CDR2 SYDVKM. The CDR3 is 13 amino acids.

Remarks on this clonotype: A read error is possible here, since a much larger clone lies one base away. This chain uses TRBV30 with TRBJ2-1, with D perhaps matching TRBD2 (5 bases). This CDR3 spans 15 amino acids. CDR1 and CDR2 (germline): GTSNPN, SVGIG (reference sequence). The chain's CDR3 is CAWSGPKGDYIEQFF. Here the CDR3 DNA reads TGTGCCTGGAGTGGCCCCAAGGGCGACTACATTGAGCAGTTCTTC.

This clonotype showed up many times. A much larger clone lies a single base off, so this may be a read error. The chain uses TRBV7-8 and TRBJ2-2, with TRBD2 as a possible D gene (5 bases). Germline V CDR1 and CDR2: SGHVS, FQNEAQ. This CDR3 is 12 amino acids long. V shed 5 bases and J shed 6 bases, with 7 bases lying between them. The CDR3 here is CASSPGAGELFF. The CDR3 region has the DNA TGTGCCAGCAGCCCCGGGGCCGGGGAGCTGTTTTTT. The whole variable domain, remainder taken from reference TRBV7-8 and TRBJ2-2, is GAGVSQSPRYKVAKRGQDVALRCDPISGHVSLFWYQQALGQGPEFLTYFQNEAQLDKSGLPSDRFFAERPEGSVSTLKIQRTQQEDSAVYLCASSPGAGELFFGEGSRLTVL.

This clonotype was seen once. This CDR3 fails to terminate in the conserved phenylalanine or tryptophan, so it likely reflects a read error. The J gene is TRBJ1-2, the V gene TRBV29-1; D possibly corresponds to TRBD1 (5 bases). Germline CDR1 and CDR2: SQVTM and ANQGSEA. V was clipped by 4 bases and J by 6 bases, with 27 bases between them. The CDR3 is made up of 17 amino acids. The CDR3 here is CSVGGDAGISQGDGYTS. The CDR3 DNA is TGCAGCGTTGGGGGGGATGCTGGGATCAGCCAGGGTGATGGCTACACCTCC.